A single sample is the source of the 13 T cell receptor beta chains below, sequenced in a study of T cells expressing NK-cell markers. TCRdb re-analyzed the 5' RACE reads; it lists each CDR3 protein once, without DNA. The sample totals fewer than 40,000 distinct CDR3 sequences. Sample: blood T cells: a sorted CD56 or NKG2C T cell subset, CD4+ or CD8+ T cells, or bulk PBMC T cells (not recorded which). These TCRs come from a woman between 18 and 69 years old in good health.

The rearrangement joins TRBV12-3 or TRBV12-4 to TRBJ2-6; the TRBD1 assignment by TCRdb is unverifiable without DNA. The CDR3 covers 16 residues. The CDR3 loop reads CASSLGTVSGANVLTF.

The V gene is TRBV27, the J gene TRBJ2-1; the TCRdb call, TRBD1, lacks DNA for checking. From germline, CDR1 is MNHEY and CDR2 SMNVEV (reference sequence). The CDR3 runs 15 residues. CDR3 protein: CASSLSWAGYNEQFF.

This CDR3 reads CASSATPIIQGQETQYF. The chain is built from TRBV5-1 and TRBJ2-5; TCRdb's assignment of TRBD1 cannot be checked, as there is no DNA. The CDR3 runs 17 residues. In germline, CDR1 is SGHRS, CDR2 YFSETQ.

The chain uses TRBV5-5 and TRBJ2-1. This CDR3 region has 15 residues. The germline V gene has CDR1 SGHKS and CDR2 YYEKEE (reference sequence). CDR3: CASSLDPGDYNEQFF. The entire variable domain, with the rest obtained from reference TRBV5-5 and TRBJ2-1, is as follows: DAGVTQSPTHLIKTRGQQVTLRCSPISGHKSVSWYQQVLGQGPQFIFQYYEKEERGRGNFPDRFSARQFPNYSSELNVNALLLGDSALYLCASSLDPGDYNEQFFGPGTRLTVL.

This clonotype is identified as medium-sized from frequency. This chain links TRBV4-1 with TRBJ2-1; absent DNA, TCRdb's TRBD1 call cannot be checked. The CDR3 runs to 17 residues. CDR1 MGHRA and CDR2 YSYEKL come from the germline V gene. The CDR3 spells CASSQEHRGGPEDEQFF.

V and J are TRBV4-1 and TRBJ2-1; the TRBD1 assignment by TCRdb is unverifiable without DNA. This CDR3 comprises 15 residues. The germline CDR1 and CDR2 sequences are MGHRA and YSYEKL. Here the CDR3 reads CASSQEGRDGNEQFF.

The chain has TRBV4-1 and TRBJ1-3; TCRdb names TRBD1, which stays unverified in the absence of DNA. CDR3 size: 14 residues. Germline assignment: CDR1 MGHRA and CDR2 YSYEKL. This CDR3 reads CASSQEQGAGTIYF.

The gene calls are TRBV12-3 or TRBV12-4 and TRBJ2-3; the D call from TCRdb, TRBD1, cannot be confirmed without DNA. The CDR3 runs to 14 residues. The CDR3 loop reads CASTFFRDTDTQYF.

The J gene is TRBJ1-1, the V gene TRBV7-9. Germline CDR1 reads SEHNR; CDR2 reads FQNEAQ (reference sequence). CDR3 length: 12 residues. The CDR3 is CASWMGSTEAFF.

The chain carries TRBV4-1 and TRBJ2-7; TCRdb's assignment of TRBD1 cannot be checked, as there is no DNA. The CDR3 loop spans 15 amino acids. CDR1 is MGHRA and CDR2 is YSYEKL in the germline V gene. The CDR3 reads CASSPGPGEAYEQYF.

The V and J genes are TRBV27 and TRBJ2-3. The CDR3 covers 14 residues. The germline V gene encodes CDR1 MNHEY and CDR2 SMNVEV (reference sequence). CDR3 sequence reads: CASSLTTVWDTQYF.

The chain joins TRBV7-9 to TRBJ1-1; as DNA is missing, the TRBD1 call by TCRdb cannot be tested. Germline assignment: CDR1 SEHNR and CDR2 FQNEAQ (reference sequence). This CDR3 region has 15 residues. CDR3 loop: CASSPSLDRGIGAFF.

The gene calls are TRBV6-5 and TRBJ1-1; TCRdb selects TRBD1, and the lack of DNA leaves this call unchecked. The germline V gene encodes CDR1 MNHEY and CDR2 SVGAGI. This CDR3 is 14 amino acids long. The CDR3 protein is CASSYAGHYTEAFF.